The 23 T cell receptor beta chains reported below all come from one sample, sequenced in a study of blood T cell repertoires in COVID-19. Using immunoSEQ multiplex PCR, the repertoire was profiled, and TCRdb retains in-frame clones only, with some absent. The repertoire holds fewer than 25,000 clones, with 87% as singletons. The specimen was peripheral blood. The receptors were sampled from a human donor with active COVID-19. The donor label of this sample is uncertain.

The J gene is TRBJ2-2, the V gene TRBV18, with D possibly matching TRBD2 (5 bases). The germline V gene has CDR1 KGHSH and CDR2 LQKENI. V was cut by 2 bases and J by 2 bases, with 9 bases left in between. The CDR3 consists of 15 residues. The DNA for the CDR3 is TGTGCCAGCTCACCAAGAGGGATCAACACCGGGGAGCTGTTTTTT. It translates to CASSPRGINTGELFF.

V is TRBV5-4 and J is TRBJ2-7; D might be TRBD2 (5 bases). The CDR3 length is 16 residues. The V and J ends lost 0 bases and 2 bases respectively, with 15 bases between them. Germline loops: CDR1 SGHNT, CDR2 YYREEE (reference sequence). CDR3 amino acids: CASSLGPDLITYEQYF. In nucleotides, the CDR3 is TGTGCCAGCAGCTTGGGCCCGGACTTAATAACCTACGAGCAGTACTTC.

This chain joins TRBV7-6 and TRBJ1-6; TRBD1 matches 7 bases. CDR3 length: 14 residues. The V segment lost 1 base and the J segment 6 bases; nucleotides outside the gene matches: 0. Germline V CDR1 and CDR2: SGHVS, FNYEAQ. CDR3 sequence (DNA): TGTGCCAGCAGCTTAGGGGACAGTAATTCACCCCTCCACTTT. It is translated as CASSLGDSNSPLHF.

The gene calls are TRBV9 and TRBJ2-7; a possible D gene is TRBD2 (6 bases). Trimming removed 0 bases from V and 6 bases from J, with 10 bases in between. This CDR3 has 13 residues. Germline V gene sequence: CDR1 SGDLS, CDR2 YYNGEE. The CDR3 loop reads CASSVAGTREQYF. Here the CDR3 DNA reads TGTGCCAGCAGCGTAGCAGGGACTCGCGAGCAGTACTTC. The entire variable domain, with the rest obtained from reference TRBV9 and TRBJ2-7, is as follows: DSGVTQTPKHLITATGQRVTLRCSPRSGDLSVYWYQQSLDQGLQFLIQYYNGEERAKGNILERFSAQQFPDLHSELNLSSLELGDSALYFCASSVAGTREQYFGPGTRLTVT.

This sequence joins TRBV10-3 and TRBJ2-7; 8 positions agree with TRBD1. This CDR3 region has 13 residues. Looked up from germline, CDR1 is ENHRY and CDR2 is SYGVKD. The junction had 6 bases not matched to a gene; V was cut back by 5 bases and J by 6 bases. The CDR3 coding sequence is TGTGCCATCAGTTTGCAGGGGGCGGCCGAGCAGTACTTC. Amino acid sequence: CAISLQGAAEQYF.

The CDR3, as DNA: TGTGCCACCCGGCGTACTGGGCGCACTGAAGCTTTCTTT. This sequence encodes CATRRTGRTEAFF. This chain links TRBV15 with TRBJ1-1; D is ambiguous. Trimming removed 8 bases from V and 4 bases from J, with 14 bases in between. The CDR3 loop spans 13 amino acids. Germline V gene sequence: CDR1 LNHNV, CDR2 YYDKDF (reference sequence). Looking up the rest from reference TRBV15 and TRBJ1-1 gives the full variable domain: DAMVIQNPRYQVTQFGKPVTLSCSQTLNHNVMYWYQQKSSQAPKLLFHYYDKDFNNEADTPDNFQSRRPNTSFCFLDIRSPGLGDTAMYLCATRRTGRTEAFFGQGTRLTVV.

This clone was observed once. CDR3 in DNA: TGTGCCAGCAGCTTAATGAGCGGGATAAGCTCCTACAATGAGCAGTTCTTC. Translation: CASSLMSGISSYNEQFF. The chain recombines TRBV13 with TRBJ2-1; 7 bases fit TRBD2. Losses at the gene ends were 2 bases for V and 0 bases for J; bases not matched to a gene: 7. Germline loops: CDR1 PRHDT, CDR2 FYEKMQ (reference sequence). The CDR3 loop spans 17 amino acids.

The J gene is TRBJ2-7, the V gene TRBV5-1, with D possibly matching TRBD1 (6 bases). From germline, CDR1 is SGHRS and CDR2 YFSETQ. This CDR3 spans 16 amino acids. Trimming shortened V by 0 bases and J by 6 bases, and 19 bases separated the two germline ends. This CDR3 reads CASSLVGGGTAREQYF. Written as DNA, the CDR3 is TGCGCCAGCAGCTTGGTCGGTGGGGGCACAGCTCGCGAGCAGTACTTC.

The V gene is TRBV7-9, the J gene TRBJ2-3; 8 bases agree with TRBD2. Germline CDR1 is SEHNR and CDR2 is FQNEAQ (reference sequence). V was pared by 3 bases and J by 5 bases, with 7 bases of the junction left unmatched. This CDR3 is built from 15 residues. The CDR3 spells CASSFSGGRQDTQYF. CDR3 DNA: TGTGCCAGCAGCTTTTCGGGGGGGCGTCAAGATACGCAGTATTTT.

The V call is TRBV19, the J call TRBJ1-2; D not resolved. Germline CDR1 LNHDA, CDR2 SQIVND (reference sequence). CDR3 size: 13 residues. V was clipped by 3 bases and J by 4 bases, with 9 bases between them. The CDR3 DNA follows: TGTGCCAGTAGTATTTACAGCGGCTATGGCTACACCTTC. It specifies CASSIYSGYGYTF.

The chain recombines TRBV7-9 with TRBJ2-5, with TRBD2 matching over 8 bases. Germline trimming cut 5 bases from V and 1 base from J; bases unmatched to any gene: 9. The length of the CDR3 is 16 residues. The germline gives CDR1 SEHNR, CDR2 FQNEAQ (reference sequence). The CDR3: CASSLGLGAIQETQYF. CDR3 nucleotide sequence: TGTGCCAGCAGCCTGGGACTAGGGGCGATCCAAGAGACCCAGTACTTC.

The rearrangement links TRBV7-3 to TRBJ2-5; 10 nucleotides agree with TRBD2. V lost 4 bases, J lost 4 bases, and 9 bases stayed unmatched. CDR1 and CDR2 from the germline V gene are SGHTA and FQGTGA. This CDR3 contains 16 residues. CDR3 bases: TGTGCCAGCAGCTCGGGACTAGCGAGTTCGCCAGAGACCCAGTACTTC. This gives the protein CASSSGLASSPETQYF.

The chain recombines TRBV6-1 with TRBJ1-2; 9 positions agree with TRBD1. V trimming: 2 bases; J trimming: 4 bases; junction bases outside the gene matches: 11. In germline, CDR1 is MNHNS, CDR2 SASEGT. This CDR3 comprises 17 residues. CDR3 in amino acids: CASSEQQGAKGSYGYTF. The CDR3 coding sequence is TGTGCCAGCAGTGAACAACAGGGGGCGAAAGGGTCCTATGGCTACACCTTC.

The genes are TRBV7-8 and TRBJ2-2; 12 nucleotides match TRBD1. This CDR3 is built from 16 residues. Germline V lookup: CDR1 SGHVS, CDR2 FQNEAQ. V lost 5 bases and J lost 7; bases outside the gene matches: 8. The CDR3 DNA reads TGTGCCAGCAGCCGGGTCCGGGACAGGGGGCACGGGGAGCTGTTTTTT. This gives the protein CASSRVRDRGHGELFF.

This clone was seen once. This sequence joins TRBV10-1 and TRBJ2-2; 11 bases fit TRBD2. This CDR3 has 16 residues. V dropped 10 bases and J dropped 6; count of bases not matched to a gene: 13. Germline CDR1 reads WNHNN; CDR2 reads SYGVQD (reference sequence). The CDR3 sequence is CAIPNKPGLAAGELFF. The CDR3 bases are TGCGCCATCCCGAACAAACCGGGACTAGCGGCCGGGGAGCTGTTTTTT.

The V call is TRBV6-5, the J call TRBJ1-6, with D uncertain. This CDR3 is built from 14 residues. Trimming cost V 2 bases and J 5 bases, with 7 bases left between them. In germline, CDR1 is MNHEY, CDR2 SVGAGI. The CDR3 spells CASSYASDNSPLHF. The CDR3 nucleotides are TGTGCCAGCAGTTACGCGTCGGATAATTCACCCCTCCACTTT.

The chain carries TRBV7-2 and TRBJ2-1, with 11 nucleotides matching TRBD2. There are 16 residues in the CDR3. The trim removed 6 bases at V and 4 bases at J, leaving 8 bases unmatched. Germline V CDR1 and CDR2: SGHTA, FQGNSA. The CDR3 loop is CASSSHSSGGYNEQFF. For the CDR3, the DNA is TGTGCCAGCAGTTCCCATTCTAGCGGGGGGTACAATGAGCAGTTCTTC.

The chain couples TRBV11-3 to TRBJ2-2, with a weak D call TRBD1 (5 bases). Trimming left V 5 bases short and J 8 bases short, with 15 bases between. Germline CDR1 SGHNT, CDR2 YENEEA. The CDR3 has 14 amino acids. The DNA of the CDR3 is TGTGCCAGCAGCCTGGGCAGGGTTTCGGGGGAGCTGTTTTTT. It is translated as CASSLGRVSGELFF.

The chain employs TRBV13 and TRBJ2-1, with 15 bases identical to TRBD2. Germline V CDR1 and CDR2: PRHDT, FYEKMQ (reference sequence). The CDR3 consists of 19 residues. V was pared by 5 bases and J by 0 bases, with 8 bases of the junction left unmatched. CDR3: CASSTGLAGGTSSYNEQFF. Written as DNA, the CDR3 is TGTGCCAGCAGCACGGGACTAGCGGGGGGCACCAGCTCCTACAATGAGCAGTTCTTC.

The CDR3: CASSELGGPYEQYF. CDR3 DNA: TGTGCCAGCAGTGAGTTGGGGGGGCCCTACGAGCAGTACTTC. The chain combines TRBV2 with TRBJ2-7; TRBD2 is a possible D gene (7 bases). The length of the CDR3 is 14 residues. Trimming cost V 3 bases and J 2 bases, with 11 bases left between them. Looked up from germline, CDR1 is SNHLY and CDR2 is FYNNEI.

The rearrangement joins TRBV10-3 to TRBJ2-7; 9 bases match TRBD2. The CDR3 loop spans 13 amino acids. J was trimmed by 4 bases and V by 4 bases; bases with no gene match: 2. Per the germline V gene, CDR1 is ENHRY and CDR2 is SYGVKD. In DNA form, the CDR3 reads TGTGCCATCAGTGGACTAGCGGATTACGAGCAGTACTTC. This gives the protein CAISGLADYEQYF.

The chain uses TRBV19 and TRBJ2-7, with 11 bases matching TRBD2. Germline values: CDR1 LNHDA, CDR2 SQIVND (reference sequence). The CDR3 spans 14 residues. Trimming cost V 6 bases and J 3 bases; bases outside gene matches: 4. This CDR3 reads CASSYGTSGYEQYF. The CDR3 DNA reads TGTGCCAGTAGCTACGGGACTAGCGGCTACGAGCAGTACTTC.

The genes are TRBV28 and TRBJ2-1, with TRBD2 as a possible D gene (6 bases). The V end lost 2 bases, the J end lost 5 bases, and 10 bases lay between the germline ends. Germline CDR1 MDHEN, CDR2 SYDVKM. The CDR3 extends over 14 amino acids. The CDR3 nucleotides read TGTGCCAGCAGTTTACGGGGACTCCACAATGAGCAGTTCTTC. It is translated as CASSLRGLHNEQFF.